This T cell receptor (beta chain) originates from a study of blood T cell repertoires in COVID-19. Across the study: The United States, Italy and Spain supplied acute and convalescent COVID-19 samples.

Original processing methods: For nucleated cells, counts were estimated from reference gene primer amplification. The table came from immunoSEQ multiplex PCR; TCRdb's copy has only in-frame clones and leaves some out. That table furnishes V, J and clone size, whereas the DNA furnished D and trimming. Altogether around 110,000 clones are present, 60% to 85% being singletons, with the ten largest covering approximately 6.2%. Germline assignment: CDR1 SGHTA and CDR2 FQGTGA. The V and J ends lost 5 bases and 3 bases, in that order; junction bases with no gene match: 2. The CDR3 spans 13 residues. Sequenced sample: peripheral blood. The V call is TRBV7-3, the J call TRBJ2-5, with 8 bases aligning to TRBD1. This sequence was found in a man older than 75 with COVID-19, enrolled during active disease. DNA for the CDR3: TGTGCCAGCAGCGTGACAGGGGAAGAGACCCAGTACTTC. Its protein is CASSVTGEETQYF.